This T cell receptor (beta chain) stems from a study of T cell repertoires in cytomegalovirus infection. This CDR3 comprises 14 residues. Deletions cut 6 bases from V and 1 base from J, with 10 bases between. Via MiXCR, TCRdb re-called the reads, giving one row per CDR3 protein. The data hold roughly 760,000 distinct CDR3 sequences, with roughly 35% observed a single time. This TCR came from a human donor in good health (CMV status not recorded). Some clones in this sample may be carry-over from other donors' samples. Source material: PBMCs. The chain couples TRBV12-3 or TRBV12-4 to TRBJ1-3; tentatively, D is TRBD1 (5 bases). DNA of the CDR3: TGTGCCAGCAGCCATTCAGGGTCTGGAAACACCATATATTTT. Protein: CASSHSGSGNTIYF.